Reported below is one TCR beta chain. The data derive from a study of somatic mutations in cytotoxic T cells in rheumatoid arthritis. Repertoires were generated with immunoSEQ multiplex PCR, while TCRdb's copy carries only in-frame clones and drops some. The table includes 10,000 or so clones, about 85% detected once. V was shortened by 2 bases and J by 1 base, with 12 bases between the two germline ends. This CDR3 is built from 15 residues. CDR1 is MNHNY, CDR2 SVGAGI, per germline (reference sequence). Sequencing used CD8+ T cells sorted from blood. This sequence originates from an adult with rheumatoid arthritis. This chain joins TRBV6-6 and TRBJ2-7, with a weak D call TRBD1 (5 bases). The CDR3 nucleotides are TGTGCCAGCAGTTACGGGGCAGGAAATTCCTACGAGCAGTACTTC. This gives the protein CASSYGAGNSYEQYF.